This TCR beta chain was sequenced during a study of T cells in Graves' hyperthyroidism and ophthalmopathy. Overall study findings and caveats: Blood held most thyroid clonotypes expanded above 0.001 frequency. Ophthalmopathy onset followed model prediction by a median around 6.6 months.

In regard to this clonotype: The antigen remains undetermined.

The source material, RNA transcripts, was used to amplify TCR beta CDR3 regions. With the HTBI primer set, the TCR CDR3 went through a first round of RT-PCR. A single record per CDR3 protein comes from TCRdb applying MiXCR to the multiplex PCR reads. The sample includes 700,000 or so distinct CDR3 sequences, roughly 15% of them seen just once. Trimming cost V 5 bases and J 4 bases, with 5 bases left between them. The germline gives CDR1 LNHDA, CDR2 SQIVND (reference sequence). The CDR3 runs to 12 residues. Thyroid ultrasound and orbital computed tomography, with clinical symptoms and serum thyroxine and TRAb, informed diagnoses.

The sequenced sample was blood. This sequence joins TRBV19 and TRBJ1-4, with no clear D. This clonotype was sampled from a woman aged 45-59 years with Graves' ophthalmopathy. CDR3 in DNA: TGTGCCAGTAGTCATGTTAATGAAAAACTGTTTTTT. It codes for CASSHVNEKLFF.